What follows are 9 T cell receptor beta chains derived from one specimen sequenced in a study of human T cells and chemical hapten exposure. TCRdb itself ran the RACE reads through MiXCR, one entry per CDR3 protein. The sample lists approximately 90,000 distinct CDR3 sequences, roughly 8.5% occurring once. The time point was: healthy volunteer bleed at 2 weeks. Total RNA extraction was carried out from unfractionated whole blood. The sequenced sample consisted of whole blood. These receptors were collected from a female donor in good health. Some clones in this sample may be carry-over from other donors' samples.

This chain joins TRBV14 and TRBJ2-7, with no clear D. The CDR3 runs to 13 residues. In germline, CDR1 is SGHDN, CDR2 FVKESK. V was trimmed by 5 bases and J by 1 base, leaving 9 bases between them. The CDR3 region is CASSVFRSYEQYF. CDR3 nucleotides: TGTGCCAGCAGCGTCTTTAGGTCCTACGAGCAGTACTTC. The variable domain in full, with the rest retrieved from reference TRBV14 and TRBJ2-7, is EAGVTQFPSHSVIEKGQTVTLRCDPISGHDNLYWYRRVMGKEIKFLLHFVKESKQDESGMPNNRFLAERTGGTYSTLKVQPAELEDSGVYFCASSVFRSYEQYFGPGTRLTVT.

This chain uses TRBV28 with TRBJ2-5, with D unclear. Per germline, CDR1 MDHEN and CDR2 SYDVKM. CDR3 size: 13 residues. V dropped 3 bases and J dropped 4 bases, with 9 bases sitting between them. CDR3 amino acids: CASSFWSVETQYF. The CDR3 coding sequence is TGTGCCAGCAGTTTTTGGAGCGTAGAGACCCAGTACTTC.

The genes are TRBV7-9 and TRBJ1-1; a weak D match, TRBD1 (6 bases). CDR1 and CDR2 (germline): SEHNR, FQNEAQ (reference sequence). V lost 4 bases and J lost 4, with 13 bases in between. CDR3 size: 14 residues. In nucleotides, the CDR3 is TGTGCCAGCAGCTCAAGGGTACAGGGCACTGAAGCTTTCTTT. Protein: CASSSRVQGTEAFF.

The chain has TRBV10-2 and TRBJ1-2; TRBD1 aligns across 7 bases. CDR3 length equals 14 residues. CDR1 is WSHSY and CDR2 is SAAADI in the germline V gene. The J segment lost 5 bases and the V segment lost 2 bases, leaving 5 bases of the junction unmatched. CDR3 nucleotides: TGCGCCAGCAGTGAGCAGTACAGGGGTTATGGCTACACCTTC. Protein: CASSEQYRGYGYTF.

The chain employs TRBV6-2 or TRBV6-3 and TRBJ2-7, with D possibly being TRBD2 (7 bases). This CDR3 has 15 residues. Germline loops: CDR1 MNHEY, CDR2 SVGEGT. With 2 bases removed from V and 2 bases from J, the gap between germline ends came to 13 bases. In DNA, the CDR3 is TGTGCCAGCAGTTACGGGGGCGGGAGCCCCTACGAGCAGTACTTC. Protein product: CASSYGGGSPYEQYF.

A word on this clonotype: A read error may account for a junction end that differs from germline. The chain recombines TRBV28 with TRBJ2-1; TRBD2 matches 12 bases. The CDR3 is made up of 13 amino acids. Germline CDR1 is MDHEN and CDR2 is SYDVKM. The CDR3 DNA follows: TGTGCCAGCAGGACCGGGACTAGCGGGCCCCCGATCTTC. Translation gives CASRTGTSGPPIF. Looking up the rest from reference TRBV28 and TRBJ2-1 gives the full variable domain: DVKVTQSSRYLVKRTGEKVFLECVQDMDHENMFWYRQDPGLGLRLIYFSYDVKMKEKGDIPEGYSVSREKKERFSLILESASTNQTSMYLCASRTGTSGPPIFGPGTRLTVL.

This clonotype was counted only a few times. The chain couples TRBV20-1 to TRBJ1-4; D unresolved. The CDR3 length is 13 residues. V lost 0 bases to trimming and J lost 6 bases, with 8 bases between them. Germline V gives CDR1 DFQATT, CDR2 SNEGSKA (reference sequence). The CDR3 loop reads CSARDQTDEKLFF. CDR3 nucleotide sequence: TGCAGTGCTAGAGATCAAACCGATGAAAAACTGTTTTTT.

This clonotype occurred a few times. The chain is built from TRBV25-1 and TRBJ2-7; the D is unclear. Trimming stripped 6 bases from V and 4 bases from J, with 10 bases between. Germline lookup yields CDR1 MGHDK and CDR2 SYGVNS. This CDR3 is 12 amino acids long. CDR3 nucleotides: TGTGCCAGCAGATCGACATTTTACGAGCAGTACTTC. Its translation: CASRSTFYEQYF.

This clonotype came up many times. The V and J genes are TRBV7-9 and TRBJ1-4, with 7 bases aligning to TRBD1. Germline CDR1 and CDR2: SEHNR and FQNEAQ (reference sequence). V lost 4 bases, J lost 8 bases, and 13 bases stayed unmatched. CDR3 size: 16 residues. The CDR3: CASSSDRDRQREKLFF. The DNA for the CDR3 is TGTGCCAGCAGCTCCGACAGGGACCGACAGAGGGAAAAACTGTTTTTT.